This T cell receptor (beta chain) was identified in a study of blood T cell repertoires in COVID-19 (TCRdb year 2020). Looking at the study overall: The collaborator samples originated in the United States, Italy and Spain and spanned the acute and convalescent phases of COVID-19. The prospective study material was composed of cDNA or gDNA derived from T cells, B-cell-depleted T cells, or PBMCs. Subjects who had been exposed to COVID-19, were actively infected with it, or had recovered from it provided the deeply sampled blood TCRbeta repertoires that made up the dataset. Sample metadata almost always included a de-identified subject ID, COVID-19 status, age in years and sex. Samples were obtained from the ongoing ImmuneRACE study (first 160 participants) and from 1,000 to 1,500 subjects provided by 6 global collaborators. The repertoires were released in a freely available public database intended as a resource for research on the immune response to SARS-CoV-2. Where available, HLA class I and class II types were obtained from metadata supplied by the sample provider rather than from assay-based typing. Broader findings and caveats from the paper: The quantity of clinical and demographic metadata differed by source and by participant and was supplied without curation.

Collaborating institutions collected whole blood in K2EDTA tubes following their own protocols. For TCRbeta analysis, collaborators shipped samples in one of three forms: frozen whole blood, isolated PBMCs, or DNA extracted from either of those sample types. About this clone: The antigen it recognizes is unknown. Base qualities were left out, and no much larger clone turns up one base away.

CDR1 ENHRY and CDR2 SYGVKD were looked up in the germline V gene. A distance of 13 bases separates the germline ends of V and J, which lose 4 bases and 3 bases respectively. The CDR3 goes from the cysteine to the phenylalanine over 14 residues. Only CDR3 DNA remains: 42 bases, in frame from the first base. TCRbeta CDR3 regions were amplified from genomic DNA by means of the immunoSEQ Assay, a bias-controlled multiplex PCR. As for the original processing: Within the assay, amplification of reference gene primers was used to estimate how many nucleated cells each sample contained. Sequence reads were collapsed and filtered to measure the absolute abundance of every unique TCRbeta CDR3 rearrangement. For each sample, productive Simpson clonality was calculated as the square root of Simpson's diversity index across productive rearrangements. In TCRdb, the immuneACCESS table is reduced to in-frame sequences with V and J assigned. These tables do not hold every clone; where another copy was compared, an unresolved V gene accounts for under half, and the others remain unexplained. D and trimming come from the DNA, and the V and J calls and clone size come from that table. The sample table lists 99,000 or so clones, about 85% of them with a count of one. Roughly 4% of the sample comes from the top ten.

This receptor was identified in a man in his forties or fifties with acute or convalescent COVID-19. Sequencing used peripheral blood. In this chain, TRBV10-3 is recombined with TRBJ2-7; 5 matching bases give a weak D call of TRBD1. CDR3 protein: CAISGAGNHYEQYF. The nucleotides are TGTGCCATCAGTGGGGCAGGGAATCACTACGAGCAGTACTTC.